Shown below are 12 T cell receptor beta chains from a single sample sequenced in a study of read filtering for tumor transcriptome and immune sequencing. This library used roughly 400 ng RNA and molecular barcoded adaptors spanning alpha/delta and beta/gamma chains. TCRdb processed the reads anew with MiXCR; each CDR3 protein has one entry. The table includes 20,000 to 25,000 distinct CDR3 sequences, less than 25% detected once. Sample: a population of CD138-negative cells sorted from bone marrow. Receptors originate from a donor aged 40 or older with multiple myeloma.

This clonotype was recorded at least ten times. The chain joins TRBV3-1 to TRBJ1-1; 7 bases are a match to TRBD1. Germline CDR1 is LGHDT and CDR2 is YNNKEL (reference sequence). V lost 5 bases, J lost 1 base, and 7 bases stayed unmatched. This CDR3 contains 15 residues. In DNA, the CDR3 is TGTGCCAGCAGCTCACCGGACAGGAAGAACACTGAAGCTTTCTTT. Its translation is CASSSPDRKNTEAFF.

This clonotype came up many times. CDR3 in DNA: TGTGCCAGCAGTGCGGGGACAGGATCCTCCTACGAGCAGTACTTC. Translation gives CASSAGTGSSYEQYF. The chain is built from TRBV2 and TRBJ2-7; 8 positions agree with TRBD1. Unmatched junction bases numbered 5, after V lost 4 bases and J lost 0 bases. Germline V gene sequence: CDR1 SNHLY, CDR2 FYNNEI. The CDR3 extends over 15 amino acids.

Note on this clonotype: A far larger clone is a single base away, which makes a read error likely. The chain carries TRBV7-8 and TRBJ1-4, with D possibly matching TRBD1 (5 bases). The V gene lost 5 bases and the J gene lost 8 bases, with 15 bases spanning the gap. The germline CDR1 and CDR2 sequences are SGHVS and FQNEAQ. The CDR3 covers 14 residues. CDR3 nucleotide sequence: TGTGCCAGCAGCCAAGCGGCAGGGAGGGAAAAACTGTTTTTT. It translates to CASSQAAGREKLFF.

On this clonotype: Being one base from a much bigger clone, this may be a read error. The genes are TRBV10-1 and TRBJ2-4, with 7 bases lining up with TRBD2. There are 15 residues in the CDR3. Trimming removed 8 bases from V and 1 base from J; junction bases left unmatched: 8. Per the germline V gene, CDR1 is WNHNN and CDR2 is SYGVQD (reference sequence). This chain's CDR3 is CASYPSGVAKNIQYF. The CDR3 bases are TGCGCCAGCTACCCAAGCGGGGTCGCCAAAAACATTCAGTACTTC.

This clonotype has a count of ten or more. The chain combines TRBV6-2 or TRBV6-3 with TRBJ2-1; 8 nucleotides line up with TRBD2. The trim removed 7 bases at V and 7 bases at J, leaving 9 bases unmatched. CDR3 length: 14 amino acids. CDR1 MNHEY and CDR2 SVGEGT come from the germline V gene. CDR3 sequence reads: CASTRGGVLNEQFF. DNA of the CDR3: TGTGCCAGCACCCGGGGGGGAGTTTTGAATGAGCAGTTCTTC.

This clonotype was observed many times. The chain has TRBV6-6 and TRBJ2-7; 10 bases fit TRBD2. Per the germline V gene, CDR1 is MNHNY and CDR2 is SVGAGI (reference sequence). The V and J ends lost 8 bases and 4 bases, in that order; junction bases with no gene match: 8. This CDR3 is built from 14 residues. The CDR3 bases are TGTGCCAGCGGTCTAGCGGGAGCGGGGTACGAGCAGTACTTC. Protein sequence: CASGLAGAGYEQYF.

This clonotype was seen many times. V and J are TRBV19 and TRBJ2-1; 9 nucleotides line up with TRBD2. Losses at the gene ends were 6 bases for V and 4 bases for J; bases not matched to a gene: 4. Germline V gives CDR1 LNHDA, CDR2 SQIVND (reference sequence). This CDR3 has 14 residues. The CDR3 DNA reads TGTGCCAGTAGGCCTAGCGGGATATACAATGAGCAGTTCTTC. The encoded protein is CASRPSGIYNEQFF.

This clonotype appeared many times. The V gene is TRBV21-1, the J gene TRBJ2-7; no DNA check was done on the table's D call, TRBD2. TRBV21-1 is a known pseudogene. The CDR3 contains 14 residues. CDR3 in DNA: TGTGCCAGCAGCAAAGGGGAAGGCCCGTTCGAGCAGTACTTC. It translates to CASSKGEGPFEQYF.

Note on this clonotype: At one boundary the junction diverges from the germline segment, which might be a read error. The chain recombines TRBV11-2 with TRBJ2-1, with D possibly matching TRBD2 (5 bases). Looked up from germline, CDR1 is SGHAT and CDR2 is FQNNGV. The length of the CDR3 is 16 residues. CDR3 sequence (DNA): TGTGCCAGCATCTTACGGGCCCCGAGGGCCTACAATGGGCAGTTCTTC. Translated, it gives CASILRAPRAYNGQFF.

This clonotype showed up many times. The chain uses TRBV7-9 and TRBJ1-1; 7 nucleotides agree with TRBD1. Looked up from germline, CDR1 is SEHNR and CDR2 is FQNEAQ (reference sequence). The CDR3 has 18 amino acids. Trimming removed 5 bases from V and 0 bases from J; junction bases left unmatched: 15. The DNA for the CDR3 is TGTGCCAGCAGCCCAGGGGAGGGGGCAATAATGCTGAACACTGAAGCTTTCTTT. Translated: CASSPGEGAIMLNTEAFF. The entire variable domain, with the rest obtained from reference TRBV7-9 and TRBJ1-1, is as follows: DTGVSQNPRHKITKRGQNVTFRCDPISEHNRLYWYRQTLGQGPEFLTYFQNEAQLEKSRLLSDRFSAERPKGSFSTLEIQRTEQGDSAMYLCASSPGEGAIMLNTEAFFGQGTRLTVV.

This clonotype was observed many times. J is TRBJ2-1 and V is TRBV9; 7 bases map to TRBD2. The CDR3 is 15 amino acids. Germline values: CDR1 SGDLS, CDR2 YYNGEE. The junction had 4 bases not matched to a gene; V was cut back by 2 bases and J by 2 bases. The CDR3 coding sequence is TGTGCCAGCAGCGTTCGGGAGGTACCCTACAATGAGCAGTTCTTC. Its protein is CASSVREVPYNEQFF.

Many counts were recorded for this clonotype. V usage is TRBV4-1 and J usage is TRBJ1-1, with 10 positions matching TRBD1. The CDR3 runs 15 residues. Trimming removed 5 bases from V and 7 bases from J; junction bases left unmatched: 10. CDR1 is MGHRA and CDR2 is YSYEKL in the germline V gene. CDR3 region: CASSSRQGAESEAFF. The CDR3 region has the DNA TGCGCCAGCAGCTCCCGACAGGGGGCAGAGAGTGAAGCTTTCTTT.